These T cell receptor beta chains were read from a single sample in a study of Ad26.COV2.S vaccination and SARS-CoV-2 variants. TCRdb's table, derived via immunoSEQ multiplex PCR, lists solely in-frame clones and lacks some. The data show a few hundred thousand clones, approximately 90% seen once. The sequencing used peripheral blood, collected in a trial of Ad26.COV2.S vaccine versus placebo. The receptors were sampled from a person between 18 and 60 years old who received the Ad26.COV2.S COVID-19 vaccine or a placebo. CDR3s include the opening cysteine and the closing phenylalanine or tryptophan. A D gene is named only where the DNA matches it firmly. Not all rows give a size; the values are once, few, many and, for expanded clones, a class.

j_call d_call clone_size v_call cdr3_nt cdr3_aa
TRBJ2-3 TRBD2 - TRBV7-9 TGTGCCAGCAGCCCACCTAGCGGGAGACGGGTGGGCACAGATACGCAGTATTTT CASSPPSGRRVGTDTQYF
TRBJ2-1 TRBD2 - TRBV6-6 TGTGCCAGCAGTTACTCGCGGGGGTTCGACAATGAGCAGTTCTTC CASSYSRGFDNEQFF
TRBJ2-7 TRBD1 - TRBV19 TGTGCCAGTAGTCTACAGGGGGACCACGAGCAGTACTTC CASSLQGDHEQYF
TRBJ2-6 - - TRBV2 TGTGCCAGCAGTGACGTGTCGGGCTCTGGGGCCAACGTCCTGACTTTC CASSDVSGSGANVLTF
TRBJ1-5 - - TRBV29-1 TGCAGCGTTGCAGGGGCGTTTGGGCCCCAGCATTTT CSVAGAFGPQHF
TRBJ1-5 - - TRBV4-1 TGCGCCAGCAGCCAAGTAGGAACCAATCAGCCCCAGCATTTT CASSQVGTNQPQHF
TRBJ2-3 - - TRBV9 TGTGCCAGCAGCGCTGGAAGGGATACGCAGTATTTT CASSAGRDTQYF
TRBJ1-2 - - TRBV20-1 TGCAGTGCTAGTGTTACAGGGATAGGGTATGGCTACACCTTC CSASVTGIGYGYTF
TRBJ1-1 TRBD1 few TRBV12-5 TGTGCTAGTGGTTTACAGGGGGCGAACACTGAAGCTTTCTTT CASGLQGANTEAFF
TRBJ1-2 - - TRBV30 TGTGCCCACCGACAGTCCTCGGAGGGCTACACCTTC CAHRQSSEGYTF
TRBJ1-2 - - TRBV27 TGTGCCAGCAGTTTACTGGGGGCAAGGGGCTACACCTTC CASSLLGARGYTF
TRBJ1-1 - - TRBV7-9 TGTGCCAGCAGCTCACAGGGTTATAGCACTGAAGCTTTCTTT CASSSQGYSTEAFF